A single sample is the source of the 17 T cell receptor beta chains below, sequenced in a study of T cell repertoires in cytomegalovirus infection. TCRdb reanalysed the reads using MiXCR and keeps one entry per CDR3 protein. The sample has around 490,000 distinct CDR3 sequences, approximately 25% seen once. The sample comprised PBMCs. The receptors were gathered from a human donor in good health (CMV status not recorded). Some clones in this sample may be carry-over from other donors' samples.

J is TRBJ1-2 and V is TRBV12-3 or TRBV12-4, with a tentative D call TRBD1 (6 bases). Trimming cost V 3 bases and J 2 bases, with 13 bases left between them. The CDR3 consists of 15 residues. CDR3 nucleotide sequence: TGTGCCAGCAGTTTTTTGGGGGCAGGCAACTATGGCTACACCTTC. Amino acid sequence: CASSFLGAGNYGYTF.

This clonotype occurred a few times. The chain uses TRBV19 and TRBJ1-2; D might be TRBD1 (5 bases). This CDR3 spans 12 amino acids. CDR1 and CDR2 (germline): LNHDA, SQIVND (reference sequence). The V end was cut by 11 bases, the J end by 0 bases, with 10 bases between. DNA of the CDR3: TGTGCCGTCGGACAACCTAACTATGGCTACACCTTC. Its protein is CAVGQPNYGYTF.

The chain employs TRBV7-6 and TRBJ2-3, with 8 positions matching TRBD2. V was pared by 5 bases and J by 4 bases, with 8 bases of the junction left unmatched. The germline gives CDR1 SGHVS, CDR2 FNYEAQ. This CDR3 region has 15 residues. CDR3 amino acids: CASSTPGLEADTQYF. For the CDR3, the DNA is TGTGCCAGCAGCACGCCGGGACTAGAGGCAGATACGCAGTATTTT. Complete variable domain (other parts from reference TRBV7-6 and TRBJ2-3): GAGVSQSPRYKVTKRGQDVALRCDPISGHVSLYWYRQALGQGPEFLTYFNYEAQQDKSGLPNDRFSAERPEGSISTLTIQRTEQRDSAMYRCASSTPGLEADTQYFGPGTRLTVL.

The V call is TRBV29-1, the J call TRBJ2-3; possible D gene TRBD2, 7 bases. Germline loops: CDR1 SQVTM, CDR2 ANQGSEA. The ends were cut back, 4 bases at V and 0 bases at J, with 11 bases in the middle. This CDR3 spans 14 amino acids. CDR3: CSVGRGHSTDTQYF. For the CDR3, the DNA is TGCAGCGTTGGGCGGGGGCATAGCACAGATACGCAGTATTTT.

The rearrangement uses TRBV20-1 and TRBJ2-2; D ambiguous. The CDR3 is 12 residues long. The germline CDR1 and CDR2 sequences are DFQATT and SNEGSKA (reference sequence). Trimming stripped 5 bases from V and 2 bases from J, with 6 bases between. Here the CDR3 reads CSASQNTGELFF. CDR3 in DNA: TGCAGTGCTTCTCAAAACACCGGGGAGCTGTTTTTT.

The chain uses TRBV19 and TRBJ2-3; 8 bases map to TRBD2. The germline V gene has CDR1 LNHDA and CDR2 SQIVND (reference sequence). This CDR3 spans 16 amino acids. The CDR3 loop is CVNKIAGTFRTDTQYF. For the CDR3, the DNA is TGTGTCAACAAAATAGCGGGAACTTTTCGCACAGATACGCAGTATTTT. Using reference TRBV19 and TRBJ2-3 for the parts outside the CDR3, the full variable domain is DGGITQSPKYLFRKEGQNVTLSCEQNLNHDAMYWYRQDPGQGLRLIYYSQIVNDFQKGDIAEGYSVSREKKESFPLTVTSAQKNPTAFYLCVNKIAGTFRTDTQYFGPGTRLTVL.

The chain links TRBV29-1 to TRBJ2-1; D might be TRBD2 (6 bases). The V and J ends lost 0 bases and 9 bases respectively, with 9 bases between them. CDR1 and CDR2 (germline): SQVTM, ANQGSEA. The CDR3 sequence is 12 residues long. The CDR3, as DNA: TGCAGCGTTGAAGAAGGACTATCTGAGCAGTTCTTC. This sequence encodes CSVEEGLSEQFF.

The chain recombines TRBV12-3 or TRBV12-4 with TRBJ1-1; 8 bases line up with TRBD1. This CDR3 contains 12 residues. The V and J ends lost 5 bases and 10 bases, in that order; junction bases with no gene match: 6. CDR3 amino acids: CASSQRTGRAFF. Here the CDR3 DNA reads TGTGCCAGCAGTCAGAGGACAGGGAGAGCTTTCTTT.

The rearrangement joins TRBV20-1 to TRBJ2-3; TRBD2 agrees at 7 bases. The V and J ends lost 4 bases and 0 bases, in that order; junction bases with no gene match: 7. Germline V gives CDR1 DFQATT, CDR2 SNEGSKA (reference sequence). The CDR3 covers 15 residues. The DNA for the CDR3 is TGCAGTGCTATCCCTAGCGGCAGTAGCACAGATACGCAGTATTTT. Protein product: CSAIPSGSSTDTQYF.

This clonotype was picked up one time. This chain links TRBV20-1 with TRBJ1-4, with 10 nucleotides matching TRBD1. The CDR3 has 14 amino acids. Per germline, CDR1 DFQATT and CDR2 SNEGSKA (reference sequence). J lost 7 bases, V lost 6 bases, and 8 bases had no gene match. CDR3 protein: CSAMTGGGGEKLFF. CDR3 sequence (DNA): TGCAGTGCCATGACAGGGGGCGGAGGTGAAAAACTGTTTTTT.

V and J are TRBV19 and TRBJ1-1; D is uncertain. This CDR3 contains 12 residues. Germline V CDR1 and CDR2: LNHDA, SQIVND (reference sequence). Trimming took 0 bases from V and 8 from J, leaving 7 bases between them. The CDR3: CASSIEDREAFF. The CDR3 DNA reads TGTGCCAGTAGTATAGAAGATAGAGAAGCTTTCTTT. Using reference TRBV19 and TRBJ1-1 for the parts outside the CDR3, the full variable domain is DGGITQSPKYLFRKEGQNVTLSCEQNLNHDAMYWYRQDPGQGLRLIYYSQIVNDFQKGDIAEGYSVSREKKESFPLTVTSAQKNPTAFYLCASSIEDREAFFGQGTRLTVV.

Remarks on this clonotype: It may be a read error: a sequence one base away is much more abundant. V and J are TRBV7-2 and TRBJ2-2; a possible D gene is TRBD2 (6 bases). The CDR3 is 15 residues long. The V end lost 8 bases, the J end lost 0 bases, and 13 bases lay between the germline ends. Germline CDR1 and CDR2: SGHTA and FQGNSA. The CDR3 region is CASVGGWSNTGELFF. CDR3 nucleotides: TGTGCCAGCGTGGGGGGTTGGTCGAACACCGGGGAGCTGTTTTTT.

This clonotype was detected a few times. The V call is TRBV10-3, the J call TRBJ1-2; D may be TRBD1 (5 bases). Trimming stripped 0 bases from V and 7 bases from J, with 9 bases between. This CDR3 has 13 residues. The germline CDR1 and CDR2 sequences are ENHRY and SYGVKD. DNA for the CDR3: TGTGCCATCAGTGAGTCGACAGTTAGTGGCTACACCTTC. Its translation: CAISESTVSGYTF.

Ten or more counts support this clonotype. The chain employs TRBV4-1 and TRBJ2-1, with 11 bases matching TRBD2. The CDR3 loop spans 20 amino acids. Germline V gives CDR1 MGHRA, CDR2 YSYEKL. J lost 5 bases, V lost 1 base, and 16 bases had no gene match. The CDR3 sequence: CASSQALTQPLAGGDNEQFF. Here the CDR3 DNA reads TGCGCCAGCAGCCAAGCTTTAACGCAACCCTTAGCGGGAGGGGACAATGAGCAGTTCTTC.

This clonotype was seen ten or more times. The chain carries TRBV7-2 and TRBJ1-1; 12 bases map to TRBD1. Trimming at V came to 4 bases and at J to 5 bases, leaving 5 bases not matched to a gene. The germline gives CDR1 SGHTA, CDR2 FQGNSA. CDR3 length: 15 amino acids. This CDR3 is CASSSGQGASTEAFF. The CDR3 DNA reads as TGTGCCAGCAGCTCGGGACAGGGGGCGTCAACTGAAGCTTTCTTT.

This chain links TRBV4-3 with TRBJ2-3; D might be TRBD2 (5 bases). Germline CDR1 is LGHNA and CDR2 is YSLEER. The CDR3 loop spans 16 amino acids. Trimming stripped 0 bases from V and 0 bases from J, with 10 bases between. Here the CDR3 DNA reads TGCGCCAGCAGCCAAGATATGGGCGGGAGCACAGATACGCAGTATTTT. It is translated as CASSQDMGGSTDTQYF.

This clonotype was observed many times. The V call is TRBV27, the J call TRBJ2-1, with 14 nucleotides matching TRBD2. The CDR3 sequence is 15 residues long. J gave up 7 bases and V 4 bases, and 3 bases lay outside the gene matches. Looked up from germline, CDR1 is MNHEY and CDR2 is SMNVEV (reference sequence). The CDR3 nucleotides are TGTGCCAGCAGTTCCCGGACTAGCGGGAGGAATGAGCAGTTCTTC. Its translation is CASSSRTSGRNEQFF.